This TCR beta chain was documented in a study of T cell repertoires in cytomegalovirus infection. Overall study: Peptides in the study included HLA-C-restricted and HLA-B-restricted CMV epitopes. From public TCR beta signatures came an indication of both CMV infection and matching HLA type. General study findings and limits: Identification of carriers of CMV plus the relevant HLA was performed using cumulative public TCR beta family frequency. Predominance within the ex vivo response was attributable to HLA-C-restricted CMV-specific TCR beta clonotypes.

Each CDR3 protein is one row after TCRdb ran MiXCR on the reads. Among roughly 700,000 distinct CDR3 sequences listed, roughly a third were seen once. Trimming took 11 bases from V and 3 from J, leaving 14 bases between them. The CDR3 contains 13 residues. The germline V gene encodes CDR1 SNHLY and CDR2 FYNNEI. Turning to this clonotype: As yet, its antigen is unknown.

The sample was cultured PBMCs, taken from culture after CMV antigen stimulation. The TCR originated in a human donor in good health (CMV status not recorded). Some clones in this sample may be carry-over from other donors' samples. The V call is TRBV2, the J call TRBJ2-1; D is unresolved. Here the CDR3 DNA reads TGTGCCGGCGCTGAGGAGATCTACAATGAGCAGTTCTTC. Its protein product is CAGAEEIYNEQFF.